This T cell receptor (beta chain) was identified during a study of T cells after yellow fever vaccination. Study conclusions and caveats: Most clones from primary vaccination resurfaced after the booster (about 96% CD4, less than 90% CD8).

One entry per CDR3 protein, called by TCRdb with MiXCR from the 5' RACE reads. The data show about 320,000 distinct CDR3 sequences, around 4.3% seen once. This clonotype was detected only a few times. Its antigen is undetermined. This TCR was recovered from a young man who received the YFV17D yellow fever vaccine. Sequencing was performed on PBMCs, taken 15 days after the yellow fever booster vaccination.

The CDR3 sequence: CSVAQRGDNTGELFF. The CDR3 DNA is TGCAGCGTTGCCCAGCGGGGGGATAACACCGGGGAGCTGTTTTTT. V gene TRBV29-1 combines with J gene TRBJ2-2, with TRBD2 matching 9 bases. Trimming removed 4 bases from V and 2 bases from J; junction bases left unmatched: 5. Germline V gives CDR1 SQVTM, CDR2 ANQGSEA. The length of the CDR3 is 15 residues.